These T cell receptor beta chains were read from a single sample in a study of T-cell memory formation after mild COVID-19. Each CDR3 protein gets one entry after TCRdb re-called the 5' RACE reads with MiXCR. The table lists around 140,000 distinct CDR3 sequences, 20% to 25% of them singletons. Material for sequencing was PBMCs or a T cell subset sorted from them (not recorded which). Every receptor here comes from an adult woman who had mild COVID-19 (a few samples of this study predate the infection). Cell type and time point are not known. CDR3s leave out the opening cysteine and the closing phenylalanine or tryptophan.

>TRBV6-5|TRBJ2-2|13
ASSESGSPGGELF
>TRBV15|TRBJ2-5|10
ATSRDAETQY
>TRBV9|TRBJ2-3|12
ASSVATSGVAQF
>TRBV19|TRBJ2-1|13
ASSIIPSAYNEQF
>TRBV7-9|TRBJ2-5|11
ASSLGPGETQY
>TRBV20-1|TRBJ1-2|15
SATAPGTERVNYGYT
>TRBV30|TRBJ1-1|11
AWSSGMNTEAF
>TRBV15|TRBJ1-1|9
ATSSTQEAF
>TRBV6-6|TRBJ1-1|12
ASSYPALGGEAF
>TRBV4-1|TRBJ1-5|11
ASSPLEDQPQH
>TRBV5-1|TRBJ2-2|16
ASSFSYRLGQAAGELF
>TRBV7-6|TRBJ1-5|12
ASSKKVGLAPQH
>TRBV10-3|TRBJ2-5|13
AISEPTDTQETQY
>TRBV4-2|TRBJ2-3|12
ASSQRTGWDTQY
>TRBV29-1|TRBJ1-4|8
SVAAGELF
>TRBV7-2|TRBJ2-1|13
ASSRSGTGVDEQF
>TRBV20-1|TRBJ2-3|10
SARGPPDTQY
>TRBV4-3|TRBJ2-1|14
ASSQDRGGSYNEQF
>TRBV20-1|TRBJ1-6|11
SASWAENSPLH
>TRBV9|TRBJ2-7|12
ASSVEGLSYEQY
>TRBV5-1|TRBJ1-1|15
ASSPLKGGSLYTEAF
>TRBV4-1|TRBJ1-2|11
ASRMGLEDGYT
>TRBV7-3|TRBJ2-1|13
ASSLMASGINEQF
>TRBV4-1|TRBJ2-1|13
ASSLQRGGYNEQF
>TRBV7-2|TRBJ2-5|14
ASSLGGLAAQETQY
>TRBV27|TRBJ1-5|13
ASSSVGTANQPQH
>TRBV4-1|TRBJ2-2|10
ASSHNTGELF
>TRBV7-9|TRBJ2-3|18
ASSSGLAGGPYAGTDTQY
>TRBV24-1|TRBJ2-7|10
ATSDVGYEQY
>TRBV9|TRBJ2-3|13
ASSEWGGSTDTQY
>TRBV11-1|TRBJ2-7|13
ASSHRTSGREEQY
>TRBV7-8|TRBJ2-7|12
ASSSGLAIYEQY
>TRBV7-9|TRBJ1-3|12
ASSLSGPGNTIY
>TRBV7-9|TRBJ2-3|13
ASIPTLGGTDTQY
>TRBV29-1|TRBJ1-1|12
SARDAGFYREAF
>TRBV5-5|TRBJ2-2|12
ASSLDKNTGELF
>TRBV15|TRBJ2-1|11
ATTKREDNEQF
>TRBV14|TRBJ2-7|13
ASSQFIAGALEQY
>TRBV7-2|TRBJ2-5|12
ASSNGRFQETQY
>TRBV9|TRBJ1-5|10
ADIGGDQPQH
>TRBV6-5|TRBJ2-2|13
ASSQDGRNTGELF
>TRBV4-1|TRBJ2-3|12
ASSPPGRTDTQY
>TRBV5-1|TRBJ2-1|14
ASSLGGDAGSHEQF
>TRBV4-1|TRBJ2-7|13
ASSKIGSSSYEQY
>TRBV15|TRBJ1-2|13
ATSARDRDVYGYT
>TRBV7-9|TRBJ2-1|17
ASSLPAGLAGGVYNEQF
>TRBV2|TRBJ1-5|13
ASSAGAINNQPQH
>TRBV27|TRBJ2-7|13
ASSLTPSTVDEQY
>TRBV20-1|TRBJ2-1|10
SAVDREPEQF
>TRBV6-6|TRBJ2-7|11
ASEPGPSYEQY
>TRBV5-6|TRBJ2-3|14
ASSSGTSGLLNTQY
>TRBV29-1|TRBJ2-7|11
SVRLADRYEQY
>TRBV20-1|TRBJ2-3|16
SAEGRLAGGIHTDTQY
>TRBV11-2|TRBJ2-3|13
ASSSVGGGSDTQY
>TRBV6-1|TRBJ1-5|13
ASSEGPEENQPQH
>TRBV5-4|TRBJ2-1|12
ASSDPVEYNEQF
>TRBV20-1|TRBJ2-7|10
SAWTGENEQY
>TRBV7-6|TRBJ2-1|15
ASSLAIDRVGFNEQF
>TRBV6-6|TRBJ2-1|15
ASSYPPAEVAYNEQF
>TRBV6-6|TRBJ2-5|14
ASSYPPGLAKETQY